The 3 T cell receptor beta chains below were found in one sample sequenced in a study of cytomegalovirus exposure and HLA in healthy donors. The PCR ran on 60 Vbeta and 13 Jbeta primers. This table comes from immunoSEQ multiplex PCR, and its TCRdb copy is limited to in-frame clones, with some not included. This table has some 190,000 clones, 77% appearing once. The sequenced material came from PBMCs. The receptors here all came from a young man in good health and CMV-seronegative.

This CDR3 is CASSLAGTGDEKLFF. CDR3 nucleotide sequence: TGTGCCAGCAGCTTAGCGGGGACAGGCGATGAAAAACTGTTTTTT. The chain combines TRBV7-9 with TRBJ1-4; TRBD1 agrees at 8 bases. Germline assignment: CDR1 SEHNR and CDR2 FQNEAQ (reference sequence). V lost 0 bases, J lost 6 bases, and 3 bases stayed unmatched. CDR3 length equals 15 residues.

The chain is built from TRBV7-2 and TRBJ1-6; the match to TRBD1 covers 12 bases. J gave up 6 bases and V 5 bases, and 5 bases lay outside the gene matches. Germline V gene data show CDR1 as SGHTA and CDR2 as FQGNSA. The CDR3 totals 16 residues. CDR3 DNA sequence: TGTGCCAGCAGCGAGGGACAGGGGGCGCGTAATTCACCCCTCCACTTT. Translated: CASSEGQGARNSPLHF. The variable domain in full, completed from reference TRBV7-2 and TRBJ1-6, reads GAGVSQSPSNKVTEKGKDVELRCDPISGHTALYWYRQSLGQGLEFLIYFQGNSAPDKSGLPSDRFSAERTGGSVSTLTIQRTQQEDSAVYLCASSEGQGARNSPLHFGNGTRLTVT.

This clone was picked up one time. The chain couples TRBV4-2 to TRBJ2-5, with 7 bases matching TRBD1. V trimming: 3 bases; J trimming: 7 bases; junction bases outside the gene matches: 8. The germline CDR1 and CDR2 sequences are LGHNA and YNFKEQ. The CDR3 sequence is 14 residues long. CDR3 in DNA: TGTGCCAGCAGCCAGAGGGACAGCGGAGGGACCCAGTACTTC. Translated: CASSQRDSGGTQYF.